This TCR beta chain derives from a study of human T cells and chemical hapten exposure. The wider study: Variability of per-sample TCR yields stemmed mainly from small differences in pooled library volume. Study results and limitations: TCRs exceeding a frequency of 1 in 1000 stayed unchanged under DPC sensitization.

Specified time point: healthy volunteer bleed at 2 weeks. Extraction yielded total RNA from whole blood (unfractionated). By proportion, this clonotype is medium-sized. Its antigen remains unidentified. Individual cDNA molecules (in the library) carried attached unique molecular identifiers. Per the authors' pipeline: A per-sample median of about 96,000 TCRs was observed, with counts ranging from roughly 23,224 to 700,000. MiXCR, run by TCRdb on the RACE reads, gives a single entry per CDR3 protein. These V and J calls derive from TCRdb rather than the authors' analysis. The sample holds roughly 30,000 distinct CDR3 sequences, less than 8% seen once. The sequenced material came from whole blood. The clonotype comes from a human donor in good health. Some clones in this sample may be carry-over from other donors' samples.

CDR3 protein: CASSLVGSSSYNEQFF. In nucleotides, the CDR3 is TGTGCCAGCAGCTTAGTGGGGTCAAGCTCCTACAATGAGCAGTTCTTC. The rearrangement uses TRBV7-9 and TRBJ2-1, with unresolved D. The V end was cut by 1 base, the J end by 0 bases, with 10 bases between. Germline CDR1 is SEHNR and CDR2 is FQNEAQ (reference sequence). The CDR3 is 16 amino acids.